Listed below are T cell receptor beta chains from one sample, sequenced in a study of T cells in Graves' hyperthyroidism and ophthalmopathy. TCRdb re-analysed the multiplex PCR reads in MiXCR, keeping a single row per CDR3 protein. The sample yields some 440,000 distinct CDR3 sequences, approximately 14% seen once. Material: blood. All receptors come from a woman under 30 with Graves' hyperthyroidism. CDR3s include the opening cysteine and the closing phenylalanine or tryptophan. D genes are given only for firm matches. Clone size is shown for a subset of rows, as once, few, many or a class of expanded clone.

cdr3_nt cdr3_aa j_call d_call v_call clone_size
TGCAGCGTTGAAGAAAGCCCCAATCAGCCCCAGCATTTT CSVEESPNQPQHF TRBJ1-5 . TRBV29-1 .
TGTGCCAGCAGCCACAGGGGAACCTACGAGCAGTACTTC CASSHRGTYEQYF TRBJ2-7 . TRBV3-1 many
TGTGCCAGCAGTTATCAGGGCCCACACCGGGAGCTAGCCAAAAACATTCAGTACTTC CASSYQGPHRELAKNIQYF TRBJ2-4 . TRBV6-9 many
TGTGCCAGCAGCTTATTCGGGAGGCCGGGTAGGGAGACCCAGTACTTC CASSLFGRPGRETQYF TRBJ2-5 TRBD2 TRBV7-2 many
TGCGCCAGCAGCTTGGCCGGGACAACTGAAGCTTTCTTT CASSLAGTTEAFF TRBJ1-1 . TRBV5-1 many
TGTGCCAGCAGTGGCGGGAGGACCATCATTCAGTACTTC CASSGGRTIIQYF TRBJ2-4 TRBD2 TRBV7-9 many
TGCAGTGCTGAATCAAGCGGGGGTATGACTTACGAGCAGTACTTC CSAESSGGMTYEQYF TRBJ2-7 TRBD2 TRBV20-1 .
TGTGCCAGCAGCACAGGGGCTGTTTCTTCACCCCTCCACTTT CASSTGAVSSPLHF TRBJ1-6 TRBD1 TRBV9 .
TGTGCCAGCAGCTTAAATCGGTGGGAGGTGGCTTTCTTT CASSLNRWEVAFF TRBJ1-1 . TRBV7-9 few
TGTGCCAGTAGAACGGGGGAATATAGCAATCAGCCCCAGCATTTT CASRTGEYSNQPQHF TRBJ1-5 . TRBV19 .
TGCAGCGTTTACGGGGGCATCTCTGGAAACACCATATATTTT CSVYGGISGNTIYF TRBJ1-3 . TRBV29-1 .
TGTGCCAGCAGCCCCGGCCACCCCGAGAATGAGCAGTTCTTC CASSPGHPENEQFF TRBJ2-1 . TRBV9 few
TGTGCCAGCAGTTTCCCCGGGACTAGCTCCGAGCAGTACTTC CASSFPGTSSEQYF TRBJ2-7 TRBD2 TRBV6-5 once
TGCGCCAGCAGCCCACTCGCGGGAGTTGACACTGAAGCTTTCTTT CASSPLAGVDTEAFF TRBJ1-1 . TRBV5-1 .
TGTGCCAGCAGCGGAGGGAGGGGGACAGGTGAACTAGCCAAAAACATTCAGTACTTC CASSGGRGTGELAKNIQYF TRBJ2-4 . TRBV9 few
TGTGCCAGCCAGGCGCCTAATCAGCCCCAGCATTTT CASQAPNQPQHF TRBJ1-5 . TRBV7-8 many